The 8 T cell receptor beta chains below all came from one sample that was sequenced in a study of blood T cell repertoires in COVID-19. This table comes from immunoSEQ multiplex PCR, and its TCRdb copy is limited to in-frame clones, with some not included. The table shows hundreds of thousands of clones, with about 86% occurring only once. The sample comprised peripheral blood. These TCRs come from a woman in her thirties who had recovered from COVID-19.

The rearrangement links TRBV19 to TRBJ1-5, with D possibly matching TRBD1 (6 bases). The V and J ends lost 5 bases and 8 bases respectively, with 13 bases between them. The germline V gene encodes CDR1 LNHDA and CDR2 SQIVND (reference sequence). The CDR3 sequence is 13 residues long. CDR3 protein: CASSLTGFEPQHF. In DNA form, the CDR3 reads TGTGCCAGTAGTTTGACAGGTTTCGAGCCCCAGCATTTT.

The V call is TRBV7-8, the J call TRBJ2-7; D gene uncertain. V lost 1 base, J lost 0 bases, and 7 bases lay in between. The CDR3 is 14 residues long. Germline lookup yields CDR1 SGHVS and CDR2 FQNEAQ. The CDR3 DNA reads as TGTGCCAGCAGCTTAGGGCCGATCTCCTACGAGCAGTACTTC. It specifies CASSLGPISYEQYF. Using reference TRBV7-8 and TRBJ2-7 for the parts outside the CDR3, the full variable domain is GAGVSQSPRYKVAKRGQDVALRCDPISGHVSLFWYQQALGQGPEFLTYFQNEAQLDKSGLPSDRFFAERPEGSVSTLKIQRTQQEDSAVYLCASSLGPISYEQYFGPGTRLTVT.

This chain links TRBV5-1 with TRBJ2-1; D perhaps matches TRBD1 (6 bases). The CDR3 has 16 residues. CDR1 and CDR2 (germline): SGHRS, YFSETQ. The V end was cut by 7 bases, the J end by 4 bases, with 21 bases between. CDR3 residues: CASGTGTAPGYNEQFF. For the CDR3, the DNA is TGCGCCAGCGGAACAGGGACGGCACCCGGATACAATGAGCAGTTCTTC.

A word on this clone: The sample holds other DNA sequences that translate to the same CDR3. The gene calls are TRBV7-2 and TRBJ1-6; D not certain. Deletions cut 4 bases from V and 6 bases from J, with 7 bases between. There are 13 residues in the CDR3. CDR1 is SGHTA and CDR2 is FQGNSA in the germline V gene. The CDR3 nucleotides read TGTGCCAGCAGCTCGACTGTTAATTCACCCCTCCACTTT. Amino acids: CASSSTVNSPLHF. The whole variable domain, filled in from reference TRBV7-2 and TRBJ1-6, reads GAGVSQSPSNKVTEKGKDVELRCDPISGHTALYWYRQSLGQGLEFLIYFQGNSAPDKSGLPSDRFSAERTGGSVSTLTIQRTQQEDSAVYLCASSSTVNSPLHFGNGTRLTVT.

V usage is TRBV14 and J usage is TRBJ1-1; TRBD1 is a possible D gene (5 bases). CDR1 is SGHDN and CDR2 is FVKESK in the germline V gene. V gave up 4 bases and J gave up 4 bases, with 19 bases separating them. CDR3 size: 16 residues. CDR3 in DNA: TGTGCCAGCAGCCGGGACCACGGGGGGTATGGCACTGAAGCTTTCTTT. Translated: CASSRDHGGYGTEAFF.

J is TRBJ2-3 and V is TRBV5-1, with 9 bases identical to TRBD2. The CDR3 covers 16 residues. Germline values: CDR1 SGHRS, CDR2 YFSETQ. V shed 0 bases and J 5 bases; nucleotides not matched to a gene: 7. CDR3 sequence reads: CASSLGGGANVDTQYF. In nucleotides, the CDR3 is TGCGCCAGCAGCTTGGGCGGGGGGGCGAATGTAGATACGCAGTATTTT.

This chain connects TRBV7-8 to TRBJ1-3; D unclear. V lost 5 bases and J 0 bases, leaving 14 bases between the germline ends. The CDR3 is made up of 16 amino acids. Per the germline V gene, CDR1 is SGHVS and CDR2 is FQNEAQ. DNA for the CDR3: TGTGCCAGCAGCAGTTTCCACAGCCTCTCTGGAAACACCATATATTTT. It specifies CASSSFHSLSGNTIYF.

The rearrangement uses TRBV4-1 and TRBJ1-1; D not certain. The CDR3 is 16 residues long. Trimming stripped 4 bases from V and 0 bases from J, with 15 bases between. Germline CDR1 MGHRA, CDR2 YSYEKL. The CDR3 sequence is CASSRFTAGLNTEAFF. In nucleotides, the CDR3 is TGCGCCAGCAGCCGCTTTACGGCAGGCCTGAACACTGAAGCTTTCTTT.